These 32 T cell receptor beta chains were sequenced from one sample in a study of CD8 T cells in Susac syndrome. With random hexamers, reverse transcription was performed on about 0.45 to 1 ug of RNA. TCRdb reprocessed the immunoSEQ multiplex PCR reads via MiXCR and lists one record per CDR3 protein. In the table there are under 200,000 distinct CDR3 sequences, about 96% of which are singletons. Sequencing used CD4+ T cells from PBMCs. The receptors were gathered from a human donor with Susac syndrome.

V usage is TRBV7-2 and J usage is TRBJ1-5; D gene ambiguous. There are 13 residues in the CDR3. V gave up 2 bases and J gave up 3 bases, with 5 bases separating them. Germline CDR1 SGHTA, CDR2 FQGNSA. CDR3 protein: CASSLIDNQPQHF. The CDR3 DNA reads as TGTGCCAGCAGCTTAATCGACAATCAGCCCCAGCATTTT.

CDR3 nucleotide sequence: TGTGCCAGCAGCCCTAGACTAGCTAGCACAGATACGCAGTATTTT. Translated, it gives CASSPRLASTDTQYF. The chain joins TRBV28 to TRBJ2-3, with TRBD2 identical over 7 bases. The CDR3 runs to 15 residues. V lost 6 bases to trimming and J lost 0 bases; unmatched junction nucleotides: 6. Germline loops: CDR1 MDHEN, CDR2 SYDVKM.

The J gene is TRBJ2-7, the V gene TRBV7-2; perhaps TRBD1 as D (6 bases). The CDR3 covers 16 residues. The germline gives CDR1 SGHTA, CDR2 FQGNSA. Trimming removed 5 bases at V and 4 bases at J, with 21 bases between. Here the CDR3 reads CASSDPGAGSSYEQYF. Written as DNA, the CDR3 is TGTGCCAGCAGCGACCCAGGGGCAGGGAGCAGTTACGAGCAGTACTTC.

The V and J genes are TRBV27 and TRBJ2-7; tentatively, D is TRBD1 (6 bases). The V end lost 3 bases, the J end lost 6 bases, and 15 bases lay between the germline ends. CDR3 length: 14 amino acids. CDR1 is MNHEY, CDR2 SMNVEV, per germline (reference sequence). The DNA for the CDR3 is TGTGCCAGCAGTTTTCACTTGACAGGTTTCGAGCAGTACGTC. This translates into CASSFHLTGFEQYV.

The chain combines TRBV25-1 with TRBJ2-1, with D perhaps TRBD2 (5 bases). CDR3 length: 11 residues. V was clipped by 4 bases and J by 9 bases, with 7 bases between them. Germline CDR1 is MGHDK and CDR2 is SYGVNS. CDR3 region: CASSGEGEQFF. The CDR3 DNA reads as TGTGCCAGCAGTGGTGAGGGTGAGCAGTTCTTC.

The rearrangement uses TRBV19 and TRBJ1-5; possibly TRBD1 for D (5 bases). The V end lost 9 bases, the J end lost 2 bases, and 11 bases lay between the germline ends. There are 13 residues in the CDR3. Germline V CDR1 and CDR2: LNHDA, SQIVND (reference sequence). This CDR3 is CASRGTGNQPQHF. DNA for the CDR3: TGTGCCAGCCGAGGGACGGGCAATCAGCCCCAGCATTTT.

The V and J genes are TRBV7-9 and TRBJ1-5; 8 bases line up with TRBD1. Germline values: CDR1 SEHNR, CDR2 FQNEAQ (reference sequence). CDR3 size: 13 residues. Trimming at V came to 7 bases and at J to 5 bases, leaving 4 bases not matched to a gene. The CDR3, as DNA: TGTGCCAGCAACGGACAGGGTGATCAGCCCCAGCATTTT. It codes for CASNGQGDQPQHF.

CDR3 nucleotides: TGCAGCGTGGACAAGGGAGGCTACACCTTC. This codes for CSVDKGGYTF. The chain couples TRBV29-1 to TRBJ1-2; perhaps TRBD1 as D (5 bases). Looked up from germline, CDR1 is SQVTM and CDR2 is ANQGSEA. This CDR3 contains 10 residues. Trimming left V 6 bases short and J 8 bases short, with 10 bases between.

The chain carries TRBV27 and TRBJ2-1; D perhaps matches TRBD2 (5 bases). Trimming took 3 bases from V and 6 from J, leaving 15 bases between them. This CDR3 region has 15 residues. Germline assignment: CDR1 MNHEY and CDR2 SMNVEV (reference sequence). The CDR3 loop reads CASSFGNNGVNEQFF. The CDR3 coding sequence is TGTGCCAGCAGTTTTGGGAACAACGGGGTCAATGAGCAGTTCTTC.

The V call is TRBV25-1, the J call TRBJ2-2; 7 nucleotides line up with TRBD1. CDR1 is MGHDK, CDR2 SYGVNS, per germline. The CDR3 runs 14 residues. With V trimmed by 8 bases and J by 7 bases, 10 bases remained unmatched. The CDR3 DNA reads TGTGCCAGCGGGACAGCCAGCCTCTTCGGGGAGCTGTTTTTT. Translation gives CASGTASLFGELFF.

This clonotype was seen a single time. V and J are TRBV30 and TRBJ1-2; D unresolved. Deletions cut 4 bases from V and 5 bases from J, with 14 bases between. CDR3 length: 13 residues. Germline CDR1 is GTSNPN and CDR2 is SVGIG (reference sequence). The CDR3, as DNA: TGTGCCTGGAAGGACCCCGGGAGGTATGGCTACACCTTC. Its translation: CAWKDPGRYGYTF.

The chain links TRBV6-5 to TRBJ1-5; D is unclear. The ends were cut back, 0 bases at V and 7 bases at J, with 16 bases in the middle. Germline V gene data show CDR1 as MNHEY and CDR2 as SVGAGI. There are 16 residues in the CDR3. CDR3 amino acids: CASSYSRSGIEQPQHF. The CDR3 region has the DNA TGTGCCAGCAGTTACTCGAGGTCTGGGATAGAACAGCCCCAGCATTTT.

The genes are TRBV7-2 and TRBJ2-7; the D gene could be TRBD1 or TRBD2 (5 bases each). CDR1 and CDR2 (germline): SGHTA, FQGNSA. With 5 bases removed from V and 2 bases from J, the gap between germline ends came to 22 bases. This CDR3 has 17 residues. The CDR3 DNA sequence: TGTGCCAGCAGCGCCGGAGGACGGGTTCGGGGACCCTACGAGCAGTACTTC. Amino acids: CASSAGGRVRGPYEQYF.

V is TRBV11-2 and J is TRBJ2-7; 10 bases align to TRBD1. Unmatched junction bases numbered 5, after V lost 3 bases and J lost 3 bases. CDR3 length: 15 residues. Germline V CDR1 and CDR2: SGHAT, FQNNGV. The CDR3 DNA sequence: TGTGCCAGCAGCTTGACCGGGACAGGGGTCTACGAGCAGTACTTC. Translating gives CASSLTGTGVYEQYF.

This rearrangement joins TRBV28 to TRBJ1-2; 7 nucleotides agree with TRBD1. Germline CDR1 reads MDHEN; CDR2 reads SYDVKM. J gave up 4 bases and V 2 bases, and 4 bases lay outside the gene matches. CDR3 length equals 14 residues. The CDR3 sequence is CASSLPGDSYGYTF. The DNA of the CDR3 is TGTGCCAGCAGTTTACCCGGGGACAGCTATGGCTACACCTTC.

The CDR3 sequence: CSVRGQGAHEQYF. In DNA form, the CDR3 reads TGCAGCGTGCGGGGACAGGGGGCCCACGAGCAGTACTTC. The J gene is TRBJ2-7, the V gene TRBV29-1; 12 nucleotides align to TRBD1. Germline CDR1 is SQVTM and CDR2 is ANQGSEA. The V segment lost 6 bases and the J segment 5 bases; nucleotides outside the gene matches: 5. The CDR3 spans 13 residues.

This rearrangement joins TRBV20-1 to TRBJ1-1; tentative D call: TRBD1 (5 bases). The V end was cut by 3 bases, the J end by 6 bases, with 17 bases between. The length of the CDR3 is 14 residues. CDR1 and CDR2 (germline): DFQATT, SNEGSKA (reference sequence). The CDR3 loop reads CSASLFHSGAEAFF. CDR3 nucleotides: TGCAGTGCTAGCCTTTTCCACTCGGGGGCTGAAGCTTTCTTT.

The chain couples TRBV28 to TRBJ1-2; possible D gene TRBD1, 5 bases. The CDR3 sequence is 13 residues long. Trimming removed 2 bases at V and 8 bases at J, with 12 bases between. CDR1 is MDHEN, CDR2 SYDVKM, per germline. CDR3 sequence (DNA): TGTGCCAGCAGTTTAGGGGCCGATCGGGGCTACACCTTC. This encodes CASSLGADRGYTF.

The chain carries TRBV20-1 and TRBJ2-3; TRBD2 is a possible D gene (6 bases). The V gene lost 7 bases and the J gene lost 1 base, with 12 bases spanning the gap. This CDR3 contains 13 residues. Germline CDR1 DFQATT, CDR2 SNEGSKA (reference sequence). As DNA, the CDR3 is TGCAGTGGTACGGGACTCCGCACAGATACGCAGTATTTT. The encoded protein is CSGTGLRTDTQYF.

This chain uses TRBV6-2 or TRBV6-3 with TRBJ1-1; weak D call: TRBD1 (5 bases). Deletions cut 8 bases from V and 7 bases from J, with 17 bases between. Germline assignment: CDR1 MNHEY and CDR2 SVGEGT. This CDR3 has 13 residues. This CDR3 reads CASRGVGPIEAFF. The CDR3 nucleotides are TGTGCCAGCCGGGGGGTCGGACCGATTGAAGCTTTCTTT.

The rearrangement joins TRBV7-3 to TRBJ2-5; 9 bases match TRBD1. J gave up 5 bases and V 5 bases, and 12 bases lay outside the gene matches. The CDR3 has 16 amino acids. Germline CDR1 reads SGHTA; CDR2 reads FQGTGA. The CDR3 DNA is TGTGCCAGCAGCCCCTGGGGACAGGGTGGGGAGGAGACCCAGTACTTC. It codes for CASSPWGQGGEETQYF.

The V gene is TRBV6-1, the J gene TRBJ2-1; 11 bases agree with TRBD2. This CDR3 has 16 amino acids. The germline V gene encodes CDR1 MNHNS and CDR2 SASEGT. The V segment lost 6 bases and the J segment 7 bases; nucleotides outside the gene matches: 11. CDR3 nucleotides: TGTGCCAGCAGAGTCATCGCTAGCGGGGGGACGAATGAGCAGTTCTTC. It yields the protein CASRVIASGGTNEQFF.

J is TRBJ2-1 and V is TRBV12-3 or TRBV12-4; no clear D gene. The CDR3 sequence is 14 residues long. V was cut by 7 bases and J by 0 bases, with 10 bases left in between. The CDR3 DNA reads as TGTGCCAGCAAGTTTCCCGGCTCCTACAATGAGCAGTTCTTC. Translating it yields CASKFPGSYNEQFF.

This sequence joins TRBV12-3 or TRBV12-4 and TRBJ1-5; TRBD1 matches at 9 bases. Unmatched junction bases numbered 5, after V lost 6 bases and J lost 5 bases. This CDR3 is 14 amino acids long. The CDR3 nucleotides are TGTGCCAGCAGCTTAACAGGGGGCGATCAGCCCCAGCATTTT. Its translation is CASSLTGGDQPQHF.

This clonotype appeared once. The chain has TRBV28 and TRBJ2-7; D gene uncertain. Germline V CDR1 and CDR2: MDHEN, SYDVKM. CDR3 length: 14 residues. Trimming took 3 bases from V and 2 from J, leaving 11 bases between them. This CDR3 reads CASSLGSVTYEQYV. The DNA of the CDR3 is TGTGCCAGCAGTTTGGGGTCCGTCACCTACGAGCAGTACGTC.

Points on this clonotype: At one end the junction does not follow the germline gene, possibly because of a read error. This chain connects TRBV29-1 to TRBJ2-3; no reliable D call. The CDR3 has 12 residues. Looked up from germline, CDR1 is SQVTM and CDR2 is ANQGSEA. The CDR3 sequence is CSFEVVTDTQYF. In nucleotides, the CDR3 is TGCAGCTTTGAGGTAGTGACAGATACGCAGTATTTT.

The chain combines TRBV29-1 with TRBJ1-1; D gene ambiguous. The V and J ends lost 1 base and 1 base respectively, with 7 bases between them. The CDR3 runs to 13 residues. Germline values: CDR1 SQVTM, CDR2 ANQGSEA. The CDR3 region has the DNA TGCAGCGTTGAAGGGCAGTCGAACACTGAAGCTTTCTTT. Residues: CSVEGQSNTEAFF.

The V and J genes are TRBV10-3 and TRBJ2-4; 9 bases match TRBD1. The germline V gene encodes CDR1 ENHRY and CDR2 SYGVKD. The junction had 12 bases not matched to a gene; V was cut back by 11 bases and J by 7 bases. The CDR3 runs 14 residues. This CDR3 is CAASGQGRHNIQYF. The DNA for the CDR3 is TGTGCCGCCTCCGGACAGGGGAGGCATAACATTCAGTACTTC.

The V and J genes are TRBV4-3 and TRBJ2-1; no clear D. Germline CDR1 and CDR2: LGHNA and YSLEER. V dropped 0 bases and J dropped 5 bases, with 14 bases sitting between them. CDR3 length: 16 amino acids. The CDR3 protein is CASSQDRWLLHNEQFF. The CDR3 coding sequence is TGCGCCAGCAGCCAAGATCGATGGCTACTCCACAATGAGCAGTTCTTC.

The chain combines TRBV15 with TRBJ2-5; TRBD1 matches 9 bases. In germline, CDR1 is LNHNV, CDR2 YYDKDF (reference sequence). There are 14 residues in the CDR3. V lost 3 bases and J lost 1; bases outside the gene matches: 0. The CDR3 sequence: CATSRDRGQETQYF. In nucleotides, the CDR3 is TGTGCCACCAGCAGGGACAGGGGCCAAGAGACCCAGTACTTC.

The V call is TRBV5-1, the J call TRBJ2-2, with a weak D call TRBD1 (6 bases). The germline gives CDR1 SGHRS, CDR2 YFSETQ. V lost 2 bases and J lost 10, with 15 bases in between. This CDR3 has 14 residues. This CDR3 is CASSLSTGLEELFF. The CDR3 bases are TGCGCCAGCAGCTTATCGACAGGACTTGAGGAGCTGTTTTTT.

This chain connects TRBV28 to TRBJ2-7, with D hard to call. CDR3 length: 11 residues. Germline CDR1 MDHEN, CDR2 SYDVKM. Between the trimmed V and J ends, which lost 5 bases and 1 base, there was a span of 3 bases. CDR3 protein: CASSGSYEQYV. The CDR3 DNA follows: TGTGCCAGCAGTGGGTCCTACGAGCAGTACGTC.